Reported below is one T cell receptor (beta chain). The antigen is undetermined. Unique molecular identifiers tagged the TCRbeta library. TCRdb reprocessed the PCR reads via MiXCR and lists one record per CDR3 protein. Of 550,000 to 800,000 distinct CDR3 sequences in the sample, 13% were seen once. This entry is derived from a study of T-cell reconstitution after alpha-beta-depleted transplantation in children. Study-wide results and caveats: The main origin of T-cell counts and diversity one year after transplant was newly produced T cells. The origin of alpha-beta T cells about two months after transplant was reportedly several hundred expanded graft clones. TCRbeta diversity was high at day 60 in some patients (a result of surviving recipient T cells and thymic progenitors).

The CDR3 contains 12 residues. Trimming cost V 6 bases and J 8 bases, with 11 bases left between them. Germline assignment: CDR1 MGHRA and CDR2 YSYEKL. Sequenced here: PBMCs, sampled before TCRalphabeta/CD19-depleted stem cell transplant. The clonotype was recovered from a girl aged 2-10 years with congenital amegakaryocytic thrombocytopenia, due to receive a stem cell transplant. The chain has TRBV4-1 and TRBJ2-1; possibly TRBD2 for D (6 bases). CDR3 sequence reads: CASSRPGDEQFF. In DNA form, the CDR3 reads TGCGCCAGCAGTCGACCGGGAGATGAGCAGTTCTTC.